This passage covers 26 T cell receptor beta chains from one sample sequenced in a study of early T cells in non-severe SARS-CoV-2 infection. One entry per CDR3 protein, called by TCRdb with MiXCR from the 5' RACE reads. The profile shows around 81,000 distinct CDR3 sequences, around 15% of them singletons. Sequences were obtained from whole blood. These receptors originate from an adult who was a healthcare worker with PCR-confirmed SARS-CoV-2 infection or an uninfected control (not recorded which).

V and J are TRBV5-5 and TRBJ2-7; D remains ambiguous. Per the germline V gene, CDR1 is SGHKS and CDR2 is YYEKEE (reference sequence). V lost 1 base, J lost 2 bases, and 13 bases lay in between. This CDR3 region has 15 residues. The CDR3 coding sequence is TGTGCCAGCAGCTTGTCGGGTAGCCTTACCTACGAGCAGTACTTC. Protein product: CASSLSGSLTYEQYF.

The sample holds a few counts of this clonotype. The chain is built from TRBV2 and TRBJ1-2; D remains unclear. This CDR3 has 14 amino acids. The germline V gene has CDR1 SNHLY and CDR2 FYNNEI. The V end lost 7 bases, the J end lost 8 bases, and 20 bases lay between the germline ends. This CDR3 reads CASIAQTRLKGYTF. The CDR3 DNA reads TGTGCCAGCATTGCCCAGACTAGACTGAAGGGCTACACCTTC.

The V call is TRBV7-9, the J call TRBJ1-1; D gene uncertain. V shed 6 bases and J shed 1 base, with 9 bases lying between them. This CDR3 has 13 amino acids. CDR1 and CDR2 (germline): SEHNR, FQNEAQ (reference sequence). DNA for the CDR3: TGTGCCAGCAGGCCCCTTTCGAACACTGAAGCTTTCTTT. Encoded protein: CASRPLSNTEAFF. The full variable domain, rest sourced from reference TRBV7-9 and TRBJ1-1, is DTGVSQNPRHKITKRGQNVTFRCDPISEHNRLYWYRQTLGQGPEFLTYFQNEAQLEKSRLLSDRFSAERPKGSFSTLEIQRTEQGDSAMYLCASRPLSNTEAFFGQGTRLTVV.

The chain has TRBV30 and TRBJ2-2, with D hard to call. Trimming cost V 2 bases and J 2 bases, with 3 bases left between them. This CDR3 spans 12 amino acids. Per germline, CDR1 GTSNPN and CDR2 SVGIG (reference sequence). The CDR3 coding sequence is TGTGCCTGGAGTATAAACACCGGGGAGCTGTTTTTT. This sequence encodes CAWSINTGELFF. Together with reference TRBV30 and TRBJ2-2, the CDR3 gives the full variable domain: SQTIHQWPATLVQPVGSPLSLECTVEGTSNPNLYWYRQAAGRGLQLLFYSVGIGQISSEVPQNLSASRPQDRQFILSSKKLLLSDSGFYLCAWSINTGELFFGEGSRLTVL.

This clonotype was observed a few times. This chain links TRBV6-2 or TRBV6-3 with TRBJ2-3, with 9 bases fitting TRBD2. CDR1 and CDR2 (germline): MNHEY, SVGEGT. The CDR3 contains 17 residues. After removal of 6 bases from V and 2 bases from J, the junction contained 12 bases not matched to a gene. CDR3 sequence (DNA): TGTGCCAGCAGCTTCCCGACTAGCGGACTGGTCACAGATACGCAGTATTTT. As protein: CASSFPTSGLVTDTQYF.

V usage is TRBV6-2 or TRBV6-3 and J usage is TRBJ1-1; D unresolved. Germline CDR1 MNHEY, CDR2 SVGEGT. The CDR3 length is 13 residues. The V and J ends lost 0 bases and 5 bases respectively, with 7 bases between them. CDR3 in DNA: TGTGCCAGCAGTTACTCGATCGAGACTGAAGCTTTCTTT. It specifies CASSYSIETEAFF.

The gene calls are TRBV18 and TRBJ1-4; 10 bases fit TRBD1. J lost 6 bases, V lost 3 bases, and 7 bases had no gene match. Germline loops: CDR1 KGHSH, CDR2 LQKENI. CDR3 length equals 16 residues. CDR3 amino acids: CASSPRTGTGDEKLFF. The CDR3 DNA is TGTGCCAGCTCACCGCGAACCGGGACAGGGGATGAAAAACTGTTTTTT.

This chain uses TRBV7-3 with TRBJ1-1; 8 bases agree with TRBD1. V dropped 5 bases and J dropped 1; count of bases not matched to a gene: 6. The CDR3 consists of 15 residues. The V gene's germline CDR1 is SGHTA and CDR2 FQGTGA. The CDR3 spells CASSPGGSGNTEAFF. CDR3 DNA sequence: TGTGCCAGCAGCCCAGGGGGCTCAGGGAACACTGAAGCTTTCTTT.

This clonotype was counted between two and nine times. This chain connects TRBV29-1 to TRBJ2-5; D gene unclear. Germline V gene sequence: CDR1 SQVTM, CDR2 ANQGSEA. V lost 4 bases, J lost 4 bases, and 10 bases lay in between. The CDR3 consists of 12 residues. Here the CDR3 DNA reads TGCAGCGTTGTGGTCGGGCGAGAGACCCAGTACTTC. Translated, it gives CSVVVGRETQYF. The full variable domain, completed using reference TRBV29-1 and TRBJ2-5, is SAVISQKPSRDICQRGTSLTIQCQVDSQVTMMFWYRQQPGQSLTLIATANQGSEATYESGFVIDKFPISRPNLTFSTLTVSNMSPEDSSIYLCSVVVGRETQYFGPGTRLLVL.

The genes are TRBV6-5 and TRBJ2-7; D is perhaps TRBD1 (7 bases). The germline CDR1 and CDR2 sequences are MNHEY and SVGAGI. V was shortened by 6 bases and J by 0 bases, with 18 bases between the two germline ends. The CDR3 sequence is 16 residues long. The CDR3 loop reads CASSSPGGLSSYEQYF. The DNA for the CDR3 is TGTGCCAGCAGCAGCCCAGGGGGACTTTCCTCCTACGAGCAGTACTTC.

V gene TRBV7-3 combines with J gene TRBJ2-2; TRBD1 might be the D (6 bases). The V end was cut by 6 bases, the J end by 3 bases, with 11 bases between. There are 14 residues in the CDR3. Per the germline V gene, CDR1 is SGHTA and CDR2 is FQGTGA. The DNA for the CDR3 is TGTGCCAGCAGTTTTCACAGGGACACCGGGGAGCTGTTTTTT. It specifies CASSFHRDTGELFF.

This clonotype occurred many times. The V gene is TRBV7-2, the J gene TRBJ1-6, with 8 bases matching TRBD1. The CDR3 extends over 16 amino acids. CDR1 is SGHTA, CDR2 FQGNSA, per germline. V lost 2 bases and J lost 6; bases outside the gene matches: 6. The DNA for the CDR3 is TGTGCCAGCAGCTTAACGTCTGACAGGGGTAATTCACCCCTCCACTTT. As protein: CASSLTSDRGNSPLHF.

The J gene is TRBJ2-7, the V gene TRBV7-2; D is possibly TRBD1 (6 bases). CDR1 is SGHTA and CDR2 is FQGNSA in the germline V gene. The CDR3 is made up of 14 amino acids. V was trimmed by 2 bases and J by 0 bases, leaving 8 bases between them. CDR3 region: CASSLWDNSYEQYF. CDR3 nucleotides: TGTGCCAGCAGCTTATGGGACAACTCCTACGAGCAGTACTTC.

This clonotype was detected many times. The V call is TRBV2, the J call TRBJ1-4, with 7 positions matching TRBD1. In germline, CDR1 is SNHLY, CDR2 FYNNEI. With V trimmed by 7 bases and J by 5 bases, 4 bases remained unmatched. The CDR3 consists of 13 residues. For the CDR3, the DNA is TGTGCCAGCAAGGGACAGTTGAATGAAAAACTGTTTTTT. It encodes CASKGQLNEKLFF.

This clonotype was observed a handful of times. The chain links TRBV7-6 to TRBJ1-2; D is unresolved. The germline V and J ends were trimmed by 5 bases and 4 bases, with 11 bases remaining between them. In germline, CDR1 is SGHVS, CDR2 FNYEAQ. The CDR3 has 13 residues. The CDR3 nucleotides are TGTGCCAGCAGCCCAACCGACTCCTATGGCTACACCTTC. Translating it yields CASSPTDSYGYTF.

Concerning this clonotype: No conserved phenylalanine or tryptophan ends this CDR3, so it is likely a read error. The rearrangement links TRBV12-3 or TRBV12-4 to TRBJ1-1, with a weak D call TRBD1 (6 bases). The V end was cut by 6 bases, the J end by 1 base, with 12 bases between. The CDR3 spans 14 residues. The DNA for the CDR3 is TGTGCCAGCAGCACGGGACACGCGAACACTGAAGCTTTCTCT. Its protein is CASSTGHANTEAFS.

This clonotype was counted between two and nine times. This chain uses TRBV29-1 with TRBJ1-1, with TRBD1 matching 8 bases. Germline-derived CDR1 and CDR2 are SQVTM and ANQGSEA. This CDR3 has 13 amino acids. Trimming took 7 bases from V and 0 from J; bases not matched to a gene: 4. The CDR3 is CSAGQGMNTEAFF. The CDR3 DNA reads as TGCAGCGCCGGACAGGGCATGAACACTGAAGCTTTCTTT.

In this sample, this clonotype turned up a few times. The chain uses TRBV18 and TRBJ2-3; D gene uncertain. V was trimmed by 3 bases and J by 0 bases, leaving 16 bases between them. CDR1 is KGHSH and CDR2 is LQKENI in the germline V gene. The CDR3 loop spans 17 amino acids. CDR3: CASSPTPVVLSTDTQYF. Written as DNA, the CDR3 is TGTGCCAGCTCACCGACCCCAGTTGTACTTAGCACAGATACGCAGTATTTT.

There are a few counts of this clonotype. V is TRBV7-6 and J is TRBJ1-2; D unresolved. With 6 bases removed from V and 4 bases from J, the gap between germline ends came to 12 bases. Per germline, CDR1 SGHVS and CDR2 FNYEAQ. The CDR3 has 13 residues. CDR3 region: CASSLRGFYGYTF. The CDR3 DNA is TGTGCCAGCAGTTTACGGGGATTCTATGGCTACACCTTC.

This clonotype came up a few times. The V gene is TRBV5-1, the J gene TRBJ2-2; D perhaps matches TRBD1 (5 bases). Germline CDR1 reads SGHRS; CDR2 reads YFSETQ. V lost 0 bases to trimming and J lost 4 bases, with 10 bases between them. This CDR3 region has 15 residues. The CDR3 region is CASSLGQGVTGELFF. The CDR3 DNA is TGCGCCAGCAGCTTGGGTCAGGGCGTCACCGGGGAGCTGTTTTTT.

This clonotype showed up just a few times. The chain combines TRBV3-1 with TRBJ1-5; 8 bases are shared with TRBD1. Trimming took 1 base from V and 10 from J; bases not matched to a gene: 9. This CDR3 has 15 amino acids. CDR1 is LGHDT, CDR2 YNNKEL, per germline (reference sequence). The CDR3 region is CASSQGGTGSTPQHF. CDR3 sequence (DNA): TGTGCCAGCAGCCAAGGAGGGACAGGCTCGACACCCCAGCATTTT.

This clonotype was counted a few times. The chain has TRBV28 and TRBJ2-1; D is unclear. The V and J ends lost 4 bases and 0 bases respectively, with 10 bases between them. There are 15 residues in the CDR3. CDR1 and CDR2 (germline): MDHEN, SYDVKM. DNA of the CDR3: TGTGCCAGCAGTTACTACGGCAGCTCCTACAATGAGCAGTTCTTC. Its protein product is CASSYYGSSYNEQFF.

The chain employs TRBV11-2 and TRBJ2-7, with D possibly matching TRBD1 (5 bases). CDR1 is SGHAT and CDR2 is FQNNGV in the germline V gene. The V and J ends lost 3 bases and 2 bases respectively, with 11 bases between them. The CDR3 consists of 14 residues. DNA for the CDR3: TGTGCCAGCAGCTTGGGGCAGGCCCCCTACGAGCAGTACTTC. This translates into CASSLGQAPYEQYF.

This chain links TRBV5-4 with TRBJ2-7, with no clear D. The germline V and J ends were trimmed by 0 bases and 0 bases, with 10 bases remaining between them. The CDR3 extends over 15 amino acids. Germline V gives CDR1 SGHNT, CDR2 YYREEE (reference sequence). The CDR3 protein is CASSLAPSSSYEQYF. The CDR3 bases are TGTGCCAGCAGCTTGGCGCCATCCTCCTCCTACGAGCAGTACTTC.

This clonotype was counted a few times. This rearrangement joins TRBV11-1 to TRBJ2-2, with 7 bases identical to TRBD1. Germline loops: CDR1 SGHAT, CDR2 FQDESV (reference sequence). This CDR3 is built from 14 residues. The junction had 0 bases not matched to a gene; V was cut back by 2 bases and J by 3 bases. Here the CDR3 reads CASSLTGDTGELFF. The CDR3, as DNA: TGTGCCAGCAGCTTAACAGGGGACACCGGGGAGCTGTTTTTT. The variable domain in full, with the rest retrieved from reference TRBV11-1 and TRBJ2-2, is EAEVAQSPRYKITEKSQAVAFWCDPISGHATLYWYRQILGQGPELLVQFQDESVVDDSQLPKDRFSAERLKGVDSTLKIQPAELGDSAMYLCASSLTGDTGELFFGEGSRLTVL.

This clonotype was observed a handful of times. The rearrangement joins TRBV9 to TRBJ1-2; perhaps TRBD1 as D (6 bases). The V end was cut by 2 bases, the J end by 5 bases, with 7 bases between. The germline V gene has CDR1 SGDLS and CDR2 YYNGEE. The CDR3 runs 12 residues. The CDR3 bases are TGTGCCAGCAGCGTTGGACAGTATGGCTACACCTTC. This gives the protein CASSVGQYGYTF.